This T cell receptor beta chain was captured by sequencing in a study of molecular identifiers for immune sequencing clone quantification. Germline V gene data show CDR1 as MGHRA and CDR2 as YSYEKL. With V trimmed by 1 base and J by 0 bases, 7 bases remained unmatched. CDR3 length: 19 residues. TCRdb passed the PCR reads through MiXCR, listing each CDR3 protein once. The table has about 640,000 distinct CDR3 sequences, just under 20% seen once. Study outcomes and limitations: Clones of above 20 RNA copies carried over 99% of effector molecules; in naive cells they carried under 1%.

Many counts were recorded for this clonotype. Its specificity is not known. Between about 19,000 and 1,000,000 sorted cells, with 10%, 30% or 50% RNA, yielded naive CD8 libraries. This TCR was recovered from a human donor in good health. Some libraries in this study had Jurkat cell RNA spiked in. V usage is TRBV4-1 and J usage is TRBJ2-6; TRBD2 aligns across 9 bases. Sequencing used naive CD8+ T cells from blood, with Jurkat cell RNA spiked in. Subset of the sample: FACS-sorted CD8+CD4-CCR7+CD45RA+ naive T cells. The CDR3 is CASSQATSGPSSGANVLTF. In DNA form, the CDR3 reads TGCGCCAGCAGCCAAGCCACTAGCGGGCCAAGCTCTGGGGCCAACGTCCTGACTTTC.